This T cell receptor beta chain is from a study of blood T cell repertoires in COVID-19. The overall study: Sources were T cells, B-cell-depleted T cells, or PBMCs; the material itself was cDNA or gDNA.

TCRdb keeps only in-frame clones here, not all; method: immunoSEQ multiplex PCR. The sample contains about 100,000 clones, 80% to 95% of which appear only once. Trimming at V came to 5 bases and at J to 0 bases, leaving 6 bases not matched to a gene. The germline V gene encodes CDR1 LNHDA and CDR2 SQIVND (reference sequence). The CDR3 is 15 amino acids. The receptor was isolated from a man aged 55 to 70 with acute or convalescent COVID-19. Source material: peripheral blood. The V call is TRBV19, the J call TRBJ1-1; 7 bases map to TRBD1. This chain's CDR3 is CASSAEQGLNTEAFF. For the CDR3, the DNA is TGTGCCAGTAGTGCGGAACAGGGGTTGAACACTGAAGCTTTCTTT.